The 21 T cell receptor beta chains listed next were all sequenced from one sample in a study of tumor-infiltrating lymphocytes in primary liver carcinoma. Production of TCR beta cDNA used approximately 0.45 ug total RNA together with a constant-region primer. Researchers made the TCR beta libraries by running three nested multiplex PCR rounds with slightly modified ARM-PCR. The first two PCR rounds, around 10 cycles each, used TRBV1-TRBV30 forward primers and a C-beta reverse primer. MiXCR was run by TCRdb on the multiplex PCR reads, yielding one entry per CDR3 protein. The sample lists roughly 100,000 distinct CDR3 sequences, 55% to 70% occurring once. The approximately 20-31 mg bulk tissue piece was not sorted before simultaneous RNA and DNA extraction. The source material was liver tumor tissue from sampling region 5. Subset meaning: tumor region T5, tumor centre. These receptors were taken from a woman in her fifties or sixties with primary liver carcinoma and hepatitis B virus infection.

This clonotype was counted many times. One junction end disagrees with the germline gene, perhaps due to a read error. The chain employs TRBV5-1 and TRBJ2-1; TRBD2 agrees at 8 bases. The germline V gene has CDR1 SGHRS and CDR2 YFSETQ. This CDR3 has 16 amino acids. The CDR3 protein is CASSLTSGSSYNEQFF. CDR3 bases: TGTGCCAGCAGTTTAACGAGCGGGAGCTCCTACAATGAGCAGTTCTTC.

Note on this clonotype: This clone may be a read error of a much larger clone one base away. The chain recombines TRBV12-3 or TRBV12-4 with TRBJ1-5, with unresolved D. The CDR3 has 17 amino acids. Between the trimmed V and J ends, which lost 5 bases and 0 bases, there was a span of 17 bases. The CDR3 spells CASSVGLGSFSNQPQHF. The CDR3 DNA follows: TGTGCCAGCAGTGTGGGATTGGGATCTTTTAGCAATCAGCCCCAGCATTTT.

The sample holds many counts of this clonotype. CDR3 protein: CASRLTSGSYLSTDTQYF. The CDR3 DNA reads TGTGCCAGCAGGTTGACTAGCGGGAGTTATTTGAGCACAGATACGCAGTATTTT. The chain links TRBV6-5 to TRBJ2-3, with 12 nucleotides matching TRBD2. Germline V gene data show CDR1 as MNHEY and CDR2 as SVGAGI. This CDR3 spans 18 amino acids. Germline trimming cut 6 bases from V and 0 bases from J; bases unmatched to any gene: 10.

The chain has TRBV18 and TRBJ1-1, with TRBD1 identical over 8 bases. The germline V gene encodes CDR1 KGHSH and CDR2 LQKENI. J was trimmed by 3 bases and V by 1 base; bases with no gene match: 7. This CDR3 comprises 16 residues. The CDR3, as DNA: TGTGCCAGCTCACCACGGATTCAGGGGGCGGACACTGAAGCTTTCTTT. This gives the protein CASSPRIQGADTEAFF.

The chain couples TRBV4-1 to TRBJ2-5; TRBD2 is a possible D gene (6 bases). V shed 4 bases and J shed 4 bases, with 13 bases lying between them. The germline V gene has CDR1 MGHRA and CDR2 YSYEKL. The CDR3 runs to 14 residues. The CDR3 nucleotides are TGCGCCAGCAGCCTAAAGGACGGGGGAGAGACCCAGTACTTC. This codes for CASSLKDGGETQYF.

This clonotype was seen more than once but under ten times. The rearrangement links TRBV28 to TRBJ2-3; D possibly corresponds to TRBD2 (5 bases). This CDR3 region has 12 residues. Germline CDR1 and CDR2: MDHEN and SYDVKM. The V gene lost 7 bases and the J gene lost 2 bases, with 7 bases spanning the gap. The DNA for the CDR3 is TGTGCCAGCATGGAGGTCACAGATACGCAGTATTTT. The encoded protein is CASMEVTDTQYF.

V gene TRBV5-1 combines with J gene TRBJ2-5; 8 bases match TRBD2. The CDR3 extends over 15 amino acids. V gave up 3 bases and J gave up 1 base; unmatched junction bases: 5. Germline-derived CDR1 and CDR2 are SGHRS and YFSETQ. CDR3 protein: CASSYIGTSQETQYF. The CDR3 DNA reads as TGCGCCAGCAGCTATATCGGGACTAGCCAAGAGACCCAGTACTTC.

Concerning this clonotype: The junction departs from germline at one end; a sequencing error may be responsible. The V call is TRBV11-2, the J call TRBJ1-2; D might be TRBD1 (6 bases). The CDR3 spans 14 residues. Germline V lookup: CDR1 SGHAT, CDR2 FQNNGV. The CDR3 here is CASSLSRGFYGYTF. DNA of the CDR3: TGTGCCAGCAGCTTAAGCAGGGGATTCTATGGTTACACTTTC.

This clonotype was picked up a small number of times. V is TRBV11-2 and J is TRBJ2-5; no reliable D call. The V and J ends lost 6 bases and 5 bases respectively, with 13 bases between them. Germline CDR1 SGHAT, CDR2 FQNNGV. The CDR3 contains 13 residues. The CDR3 sequence: CASSPTGLETQYF. CDR3 bases: TGTGCCAGCAGTCCTACTGGGCTGGAGACCCAGTACTTC.

The chain combines TRBV7-8 with TRBJ2-3; D is unresolved. Deletions cut 8 bases from V and 6 bases from J, with 12 bases between. The CDR3 sequence is 12 residues long. Germline CDR1 and CDR2: SGHVS and FQNEAQ. The CDR3 protein is CASRLGYDTQYF. Written as DNA, the CDR3 is TGTGCCAGCCGGTTAGGGTACGATACGCAGTATTTT.

Remarks on this clonotype: At one of its ends the junction is not consistent with the germline gene, which may arise from a read error. V and J are TRBV28 and TRBJ2-1; TRBD2 agrees at 9 bases. Germline lookup yields CDR1 MDHEN and CDR2 SYDVKM. This CDR3 has 15 residues. CDR3 bases: TGTGCCAGCGGTTTAAAGGGCGGGAGGGGGAATGAGCAGTTCTTC. Its translation is CASGLKGGRGNEQFF.

This clonotype was seen a few times. The chain couples TRBV5-1 to TRBJ2-2; 9 bases line up with TRBD2. CDR3 length: 16 residues. Germline-derived CDR1 and CDR2 are SGHRS and YFSETQ. The V segment lost 4 bases and the J segment 5 bases; nucleotides outside the gene matches: 9. The CDR3 region is CASSPIAGDRTGELFF. The CDR3 bases are TGCGCCAGCAGCCCAATAGCGGGAGATAGAACCGGGGAGCTGTTTTTT.

This clonotype has a single count. At one end, the junction sequence differs from germline, possibly due to a read error. The V gene is TRBV5-6, the J gene TRBJ2-1, with 12 bases identical to TRBD2. This CDR3 is 17 amino acids long. Germline-derived CDR1 and CDR2 are SGHDT and YYEEEE. The CDR3 reads CASEDASGRADWDEQLF. The CDR3 DNA sequence: TGTGCCAGCGAAGACGCTAGCGGGAGGGCGGATTGGGATGAGCAGTTATTC.

As for this clonotype: Germline and junction disagree at one end, which may indicate a read error. The rearrangement links TRBV5-1 to TRBJ1-2; a possible D gene is TRBD1 (6 bases). Germline loops: CDR1 SGHRS, CDR2 YFSETQ. CDR3 length: 13 amino acids. CDR3 protein: CASTQDSMYGYTF. Written as DNA, the CDR3 is TGCGCCAGCACCCAGGACAGTATGTATGGTTACACCTTC.

Concerning this clonotype itself: In this CDR3 the conserved last residue, phenylalanine or tryptophan, is missing, so a read error is likely. This chain uses TRBV29-1 with TRBJ1-1; 11 bases line up with TRBD1. The CDR3 contains 18 residues. CDR1 SQVTM and CDR2 ANQGSEA come from the germline V gene. The CDR3: CSVPFGTGGSIVNTEAFI. The CDR3 DNA is TGTAGCGTTCCATTCGGGACAGGGGGTAGTATTGTGAACACTGAAGCTTTCATT.

The chain carries TRBV5-4 and TRBJ2-7; D is perhaps TRBD1 or TRBD2 (5 bases each). This CDR3 has 17 amino acids. V shed 0 bases and J shed 6 bases, with 22 bases lying between them. Per the germline V gene, CDR1 is SGHNT and CDR2 is YYREEE (reference sequence). CDR3 amino acids: CASSLVWGTRDLREQYF. The DNA for the CDR3 is TGTGCCAGCAGCTTGGTTTGGGGGACCAGAGACCTACGCGAGCAGTACTTC.

With respect to this clonotype: Compared with germline, one end of the junction differs, possibly owing to a read error. The CDR3 loop is CVSSQRQGTLTEVFF. CDR3 DNA: TGTGTCAGCAGCCAGCGACAGGGGACGTTGACTGAAGTTTTCTTT. The V gene is TRBV4-2, the J gene TRBJ1-1; 8 nucleotides align to TRBD1. The germline V gene has CDR1 LGHNA and CDR2 YNFKEQ. CDR3 length: 15 amino acids.

In the case of this clonotype: The junction departs from the called germline gene at one end, perhaps through a read error. The DNA of the CDR3 is TGTGCCAGCAGTTCGTTAGGCACCTCTAGCACAGATACGCAGAATTTT. Amino acid sequence: CASSSLGTSSTDTQNF. This rearrangement joins TRBV5-6 to TRBJ2-3; D is possibly TRBD2 (5 bases). CDR1 is SGHDT, CDR2 YYEEEE, per germline. There are 16 residues in the CDR3.

As to this clonotype: A read error may be the cause here, since a much bigger clone is one base away. The chain recombines TRBV30 with TRBJ1-6, with D hard to call. CDR3 size: 15 residues. In germline, CDR1 is GTSNPN, CDR2 SVGIG (reference sequence). The CDR3 protein is CVWSLDMGFPSPLHF. DNA of the CDR3: TGTGTCTGGAGCTTAGACATGGGTTTCCCTTCACCCCTCCACTTT.

As concerns this clonotype: At one end, the junction sequence differs from germline, possibly due to a read error. This chain connects TRBV11-2 to TRBJ2-3; tentative D call: TRBD1 (6 bases). The CDR3 spans 15 residues. Germline values: CDR1 SGHAT, CDR2 FQNNGV. The CDR3 bases are TGTGTCAGCGGCCCCCCTGCGAGTAGGGGGGATACGCAGTATTTT. It encodes CVSGPPASRGDTQYF. The entire variable domain, with the rest obtained from reference TRBV11-2 and TRBJ2-3, is as follows: EAGVAQSPRYKIIEKRQSVAFWCNPISGHATLYWYQQILGQGPKLLIQFQNNGVVDDSQLPKDRFSAERLKGVDSTLKIQPAKLEDSAVYLCVSGPPASRGDTQYFGPGTRLTVL.

This clonotype was detected a few times. The chain joins TRBV7-3 to TRBJ2-4; D unresolved. V lost 5 bases and J lost 7, with 12 bases in between. The germline V gene encodes CDR1 SGHTA and CDR2 FQGTGA. This CDR3 region has 13 residues. The CDR3 DNA is TGTGCCAGCAGCCCCGGAGTGAGCAACATTCAGTACTTC. Its protein is CASSPGVSNIQYF.